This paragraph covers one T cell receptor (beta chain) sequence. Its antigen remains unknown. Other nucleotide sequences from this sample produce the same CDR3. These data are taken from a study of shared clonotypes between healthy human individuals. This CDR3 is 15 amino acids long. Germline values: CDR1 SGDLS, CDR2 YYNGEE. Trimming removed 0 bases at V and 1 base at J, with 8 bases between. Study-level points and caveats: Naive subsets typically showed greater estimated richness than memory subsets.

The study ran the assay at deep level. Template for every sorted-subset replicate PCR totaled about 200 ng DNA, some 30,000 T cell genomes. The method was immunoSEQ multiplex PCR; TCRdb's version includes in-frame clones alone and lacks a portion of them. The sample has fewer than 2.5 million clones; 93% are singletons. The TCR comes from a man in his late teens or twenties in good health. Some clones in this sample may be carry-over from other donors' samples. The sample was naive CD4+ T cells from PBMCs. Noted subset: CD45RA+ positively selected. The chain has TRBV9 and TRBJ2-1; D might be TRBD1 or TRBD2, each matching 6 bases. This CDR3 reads CASSVGGASYNEQFF. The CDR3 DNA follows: TGTGCCAGCAGCGTAGGGGGGGCTTCCTACAATGAGCAGTTCTTC.